This T cell receptor (beta chain) derives from a study of cytomegalovirus exposure and HLA in healthy donors. Study results and limitations: Through in vitro validation, three CMV-associated chains were shown to be specific for CMV antigens.

Donors were ostensibly healthy at sampling, although undocumented immune exposures were probable. The study ran its PCR with 60 Vbeta and 13 Jbeta primers. Sequencing was performed with immunoSEQ multiplex PCR; in TCRdb, only in-frame clones are kept and a portion is missing. The table has some 200,000 clones, roughly four fifths seen once. Turning to this clone: What it recognizes is unknown.

CDR1 and CDR2 from the germline V gene are SGDLS and YYNGEE. V lost 0 bases and J lost 0, with 6 bases in between. The CDR3 runs to 15 residues. This sequence joins TRBV9 and TRBJ2-2, with TRBD1 as a possible D gene (6 bases). This receptor was obtained from a woman in her 30s in good health and CMV-seropositive. Material: PBMCs. This CDR3 reads CASSVEGANTGELFF. As DNA, the CDR3 is TGTGCCAGCAGCGTAGAGGGGGCGAACACCGGGGAGCTGTTTTTT.